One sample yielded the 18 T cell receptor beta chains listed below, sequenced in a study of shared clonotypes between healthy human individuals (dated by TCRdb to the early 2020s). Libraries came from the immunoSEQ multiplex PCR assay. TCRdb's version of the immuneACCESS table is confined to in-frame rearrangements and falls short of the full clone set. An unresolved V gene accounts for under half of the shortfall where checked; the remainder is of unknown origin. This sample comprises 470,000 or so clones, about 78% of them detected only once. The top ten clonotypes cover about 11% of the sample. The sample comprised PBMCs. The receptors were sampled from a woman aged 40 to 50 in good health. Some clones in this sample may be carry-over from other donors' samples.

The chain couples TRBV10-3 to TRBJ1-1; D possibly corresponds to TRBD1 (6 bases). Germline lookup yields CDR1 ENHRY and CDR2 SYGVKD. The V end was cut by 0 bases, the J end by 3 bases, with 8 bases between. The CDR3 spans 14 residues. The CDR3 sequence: CAISESSGDTEAFF. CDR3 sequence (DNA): TGTGCCATCAGTGAGTCTTCAGGGGACACTGAAGCTTTCTTT.

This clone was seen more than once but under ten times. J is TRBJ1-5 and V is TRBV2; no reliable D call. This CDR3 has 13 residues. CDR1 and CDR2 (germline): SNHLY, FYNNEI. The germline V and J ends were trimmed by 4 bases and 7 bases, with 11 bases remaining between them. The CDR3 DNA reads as TGTGCCAGCAGTGTTTATTCCCCCCAGCCCCAGCATTTT. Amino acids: CASSVYSPQPQHF.

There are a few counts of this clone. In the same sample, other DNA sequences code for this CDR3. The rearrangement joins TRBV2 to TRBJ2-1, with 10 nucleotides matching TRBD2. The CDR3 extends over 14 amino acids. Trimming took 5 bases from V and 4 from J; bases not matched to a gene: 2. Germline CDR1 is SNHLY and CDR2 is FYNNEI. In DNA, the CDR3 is TGTGCCAGCAGTCGACTAGCGGGTTACAATGAGCAGTTCTTC. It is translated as CASSRLAGYNEQFF.

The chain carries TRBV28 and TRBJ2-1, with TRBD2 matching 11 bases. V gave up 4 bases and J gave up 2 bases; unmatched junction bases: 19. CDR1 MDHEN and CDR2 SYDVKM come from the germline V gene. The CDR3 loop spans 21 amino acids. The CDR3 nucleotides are TGTGCCAGCAGTTCCCCGGGTGGGACAGGGCTTAGCGGGAGGGCCTACAATGAGCAGTTCTTC. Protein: CASSSPGGTGLSGRAYNEQFF.

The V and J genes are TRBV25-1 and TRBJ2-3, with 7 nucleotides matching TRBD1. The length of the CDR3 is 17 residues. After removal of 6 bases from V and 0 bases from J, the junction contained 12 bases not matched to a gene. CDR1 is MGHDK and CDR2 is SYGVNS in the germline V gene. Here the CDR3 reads CASRGGRSPTSTDTQYF. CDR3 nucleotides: TGTGCCAGCAGAGGGGGCAGATCACCTACTAGCACAGATACGCAGTATTTT.

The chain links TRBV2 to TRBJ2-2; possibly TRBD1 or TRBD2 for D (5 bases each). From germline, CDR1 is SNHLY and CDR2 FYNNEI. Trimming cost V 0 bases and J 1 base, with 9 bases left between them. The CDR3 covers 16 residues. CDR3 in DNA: TGTGCCAGCAGTGAAGCGGGACCATGGAACACCGGGGAGCTGTTTTTT. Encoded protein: CASSEAGPWNTGELFF. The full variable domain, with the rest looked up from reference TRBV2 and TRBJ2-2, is EPEVTQTPSHQVTQMGQEVILRCVPISNHLYFYWYRQILGQKVEFLVSFYNNEISEKSEIFDDQFSVERPDGSNFTLKIRSTKLEDSAMYFCASSEAGPWNTGELFFGEGSRLTVL.

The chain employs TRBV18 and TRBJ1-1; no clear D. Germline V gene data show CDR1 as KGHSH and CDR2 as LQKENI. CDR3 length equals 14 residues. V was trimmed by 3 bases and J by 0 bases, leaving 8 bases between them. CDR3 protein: CASSPGNVNTEAFF. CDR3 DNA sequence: TGTGCCAGCTCACCGGGCAACGTGAACACTGAAGCTTTCTTT.

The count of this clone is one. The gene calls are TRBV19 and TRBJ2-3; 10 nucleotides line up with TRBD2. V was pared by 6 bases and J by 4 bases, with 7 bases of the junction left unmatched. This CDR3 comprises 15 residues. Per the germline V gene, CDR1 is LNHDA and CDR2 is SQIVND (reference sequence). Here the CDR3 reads CASSPLAGVADTQYF. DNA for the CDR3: TGTGCCAGTAGCCCCCTAGCGGGGGTGGCAGATACGCAGTATTTT.

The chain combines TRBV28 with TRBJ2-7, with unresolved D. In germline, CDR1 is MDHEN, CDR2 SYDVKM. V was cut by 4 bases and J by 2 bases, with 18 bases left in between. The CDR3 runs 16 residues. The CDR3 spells CASSSSFMGNPYEQYF. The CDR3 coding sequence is TGTGCCAGCAGTTCCTCCTTTATGGGGAACCCCTACGAGCAGTACTTC.

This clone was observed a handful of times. The CDR3 protein is CASSLIAGELFF. As DNA, the CDR3 is TGTGCCAGCAGCTTAATAGCCGGGGAGCTGTTTTTT. The rearrangement joins TRBV5-8 to TRBJ2-2; D gene uncertain. The CDR3 length is 12 residues. Trimming took off 2 bases at V and 6 bases at J, with 5 bases between the two ends. Germline V gene data show CDR1 as SGHTS and CDR2 as YDEGEE.

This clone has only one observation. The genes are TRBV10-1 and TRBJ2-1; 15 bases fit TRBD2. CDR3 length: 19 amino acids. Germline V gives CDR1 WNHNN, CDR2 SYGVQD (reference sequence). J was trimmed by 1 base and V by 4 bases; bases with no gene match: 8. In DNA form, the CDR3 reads TGCGCCAGCAGTGCCGGACTAGCGGGAGGGCCGTCGTCCTACAATGAGCAGTTCTTC. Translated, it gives CASSAGLAGGPSSYNEQFF.

CDR3 nucleotide sequence: TGTGCCGGCGGAAGGGGGGTGAATCAGCCCCAGCATTTT. It codes for CAGGRGVNQPQHF. The J gene is TRBJ1-5, the V gene TRBV19; perhaps TRBD1 as D (6 bases). V was trimmed by 11 bases and J by 4 bases, leaving 15 bases between them. The CDR3 runs 13 residues. Germline CDR1 reads LNHDA; CDR2 reads SQIVND (reference sequence).

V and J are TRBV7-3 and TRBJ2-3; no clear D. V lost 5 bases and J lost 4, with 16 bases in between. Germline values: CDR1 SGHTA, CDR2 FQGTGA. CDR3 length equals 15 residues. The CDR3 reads CASSPTIAGADTQYF. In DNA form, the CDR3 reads TGTGCCAGCAGCCCGACAATAGCTGGCGCAGATACGCAGTATTTT. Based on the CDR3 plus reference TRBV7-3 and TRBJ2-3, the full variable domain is GAGVSQTPSNKVTEKGKYVELRCDPISGHTALYWYRQSLGQGPEFLIYFQGTGAADDSGLPNDRFFAVRPEGSVSTLKIQRTERGDSAVYLCASSPTIAGADTQYFGPGTRLTVL.

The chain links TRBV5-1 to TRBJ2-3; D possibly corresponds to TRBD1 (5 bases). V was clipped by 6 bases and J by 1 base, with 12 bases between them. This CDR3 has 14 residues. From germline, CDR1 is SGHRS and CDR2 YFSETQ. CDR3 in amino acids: CASKDSSGTDTQYF. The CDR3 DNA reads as TGCGCCAGCAAAGACAGTTCCGGCACAGATACGCAGTATTTT.

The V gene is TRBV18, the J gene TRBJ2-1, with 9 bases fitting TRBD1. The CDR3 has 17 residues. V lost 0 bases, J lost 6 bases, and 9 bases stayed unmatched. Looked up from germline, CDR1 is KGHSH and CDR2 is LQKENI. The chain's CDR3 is CASSPPGNRGLLNEQFF. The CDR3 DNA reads TGTGCCAGCTCACCACCCGGTAACAGGGGGCTTCTCAATGAGCAGTTCTTC.

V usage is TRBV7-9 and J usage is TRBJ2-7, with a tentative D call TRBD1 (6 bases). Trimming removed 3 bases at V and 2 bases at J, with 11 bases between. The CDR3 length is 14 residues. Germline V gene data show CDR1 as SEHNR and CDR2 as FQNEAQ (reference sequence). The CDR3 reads CASSLWDNPYEQYF. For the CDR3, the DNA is TGTGCCAGCAGCTTGTGGGACAACCCCTACGAGCAGTACTTC.

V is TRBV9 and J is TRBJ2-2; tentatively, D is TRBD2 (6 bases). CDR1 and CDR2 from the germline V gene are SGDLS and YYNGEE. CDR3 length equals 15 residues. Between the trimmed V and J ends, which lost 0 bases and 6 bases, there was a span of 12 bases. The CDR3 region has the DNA TGTGCCAGCAGCGTAGGTTGGGGGGAACCCGGGGAGCTGTTTTTT. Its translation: CASSVGWGEPGELFF.

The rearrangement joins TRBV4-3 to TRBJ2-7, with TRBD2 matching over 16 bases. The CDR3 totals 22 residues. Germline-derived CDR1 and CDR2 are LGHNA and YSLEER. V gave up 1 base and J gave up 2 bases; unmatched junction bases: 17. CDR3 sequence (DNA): TGCGCCAGCAGCCAAGTCCGATTACCGGGACTAGCGGGAGGGCCCCCTCCCTACGAGCAGTACTTC. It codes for CASSQVRLPGLAGGPPPYEQYF.